This T cell receptor beta chain was found in a study of blood T cells in healthy people across ages. Germline V gene data show CDR1 as SGDLS and CDR2 as YYNGEE. CDR3 length equals 16 residues. The V and J ends lost 0 bases and 2 bases, in that order; junction bases with no gene match: 5. Sample-barcoded 5' priming and a J-beta primer mix drove a second PCR of roughly 7 to 11 cycles. Sequencing yielded, for each sample, at least 3 million paired-end reads carrying CDR3. One entry per CDR3 protein results from TCRdb running MiXCR on the 5' RACE reads. The sample has about 1,400,000 distinct CDR3 sequences, approximately 40% seen once.

Sequencing was performed on blood. The receptor was isolated from a woman between 18 and 29 years old in good health. This chain joins TRBV9 and TRBJ2-3; TRBD2 matches 8 bases. This CDR3 is CASSVETGGITDTQYF. CDR3 DNA sequence: TGTGCCAGCAGCGTAGAGACGGGGGGGATCACAGATACGCAGTATTTT.